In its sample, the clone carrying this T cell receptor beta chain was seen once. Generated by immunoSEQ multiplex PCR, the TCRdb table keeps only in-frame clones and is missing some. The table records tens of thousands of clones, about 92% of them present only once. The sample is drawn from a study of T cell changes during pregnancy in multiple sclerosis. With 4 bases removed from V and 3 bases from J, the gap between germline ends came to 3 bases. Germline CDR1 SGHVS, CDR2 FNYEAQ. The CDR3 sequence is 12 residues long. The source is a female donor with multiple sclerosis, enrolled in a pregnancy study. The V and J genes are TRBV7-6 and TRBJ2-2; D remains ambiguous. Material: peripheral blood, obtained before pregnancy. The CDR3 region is CASSSYTGELFF. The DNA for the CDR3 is TGTGCCAGCAGCTCCTACACCGGGGAGCTGTTTTTT. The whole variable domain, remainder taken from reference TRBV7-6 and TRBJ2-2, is GAGVSQSPRYKVTKRGQDVALRCDPISGHVSLYWYRQALGQGPEFLTYFNYEAQQDKSGLPNDRFSAERPEGSISTLTIQRTEQRDSAMYRCASSSYTGELFFGEGSRLTVL.